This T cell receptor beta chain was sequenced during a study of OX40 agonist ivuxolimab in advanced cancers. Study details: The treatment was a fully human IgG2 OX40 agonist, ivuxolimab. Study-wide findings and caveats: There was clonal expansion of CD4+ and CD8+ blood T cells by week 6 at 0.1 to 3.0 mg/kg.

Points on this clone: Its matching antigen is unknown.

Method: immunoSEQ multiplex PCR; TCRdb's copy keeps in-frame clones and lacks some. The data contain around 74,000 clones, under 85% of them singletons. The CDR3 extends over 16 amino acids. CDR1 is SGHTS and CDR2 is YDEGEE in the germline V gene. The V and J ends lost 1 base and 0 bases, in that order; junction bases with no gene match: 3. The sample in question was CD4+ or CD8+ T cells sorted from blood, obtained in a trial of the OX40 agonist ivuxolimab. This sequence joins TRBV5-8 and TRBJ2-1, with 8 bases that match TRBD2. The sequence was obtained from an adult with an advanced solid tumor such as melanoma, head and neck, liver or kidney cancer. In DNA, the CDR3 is TGTGCCAGCAGCTTGAGGCTAGCGGGCTCCTACAATGAGCAGTTCTTC. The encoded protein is CASSLRLAGSYNEQFF.